These 20 T cell receptor beta chains share one sample of origin, sequenced in a study of beta chain features in type 1 diabetes. Broader study findings: Type 1 diabetes patients showed a moderate but significant shortening of TCRB CDR3s in all four CD4+ subsets.

Antigens of these TCRs are unknown. Of the isolated RNA, all was reverse transcribed, and so the sequenced material was expressed TCRB transcripts. Here immunoSEQ multiplex PCR was the method, and the copy in TCRdb shows in-frame clones only, minus some. In the table there are approximately 150,000 clones, more than 60% of which are singletons. Sequenced input: naive CD4+ T cells from blood. Receptor source: a man aged 25-45 years with type 1 diabetes.

This clone was counted once. Here the CDR3 reads CASSQEAAYNEQFF. CDR3 in DNA: TGCGCCAGCAGCCAAGAGGCGGCCTACAATGAGCAGTTCTTC. The chain has TRBV4-3 and TRBJ2-1; D gene ambiguous. The CDR3 has 14 amino acids. Germline loops: CDR1 LGHNA, CDR2 YSLEER. V was pared by 0 bases and J by 2 bases, with 5 bases between.

J is TRBJ2-7 and V is TRBV5-1; TRBD1 is a possible D gene (5 bases). The CDR3 contains 15 residues. Deletions cut 0 bases from V and 5 bases from J, with 15 bases between. The germline gives CDR1 SGHRS, CDR2 YFSETQ. The CDR3 sequence is CASSLAWAGNNEQYF. CDR3 coding DNA: TGCGCCAGCAGCTTGGCATGGGCAGGGAACAACGAGCAGTACTTC.

The chain couples TRBV30 to TRBJ2-5; D is unresolved. CDR3 length: 12 residues. Trimming took 0 bases from V and 4 from J, leaving 6 bases between them. Germline V gives CDR1 GTSNPN, CDR2 SVGIG (reference sequence). The CDR3 sequence is CAWSVIAETQYF. The DNA for the CDR3 is TGTGCCTGGAGTGTTATCGCAGAGACCCAGTACTTC.

The chain carries TRBV11-2 and TRBJ1-6; D is perhaps TRBD1 (5 bases). Germline CDR1 is SGHAT and CDR2 is FQNNGV. This CDR3 comprises 13 residues. The CDR3 is CVPRGLRDSPLHF. The CDR3 DNA sequence: TGTGTCCCTCGAGGGTTAAGGGACTCACCCCTCCACTTT. The variable domain in full, with the rest retrieved from reference TRBV11-2 and TRBJ1-6, is EAGVAQSPRYKIIEKRQSVAFWCNPISGHATLYWYQQILGQGPKLLIQFQNNGVVDDSQLPKDRFSAERLKGVDSTLKIQPAKLEDSAVYLCVPRGLRDSPLHFGNGTRLTVT.

The DNA for the CDR3 is TGCAGCGTTGTATTAGCCTCCTATGGCTACACCTTC. Amino acids: CSVVLASYGYTF. The V gene is TRBV29-1, the J gene TRBJ1-2; D unclear. CDR3 length: 12 amino acids. The V end was cut by 4 bases, the J end by 4 bases, with 10 bases between. Germline V gene lookup returns CDR1 SQVTM and CDR2 ANQGSEA.

The rearrangement links TRBV29-1 to TRBJ1-4, with D uncertain. The V end lost 7 bases, the J end lost 7 bases, and 16 bases lay between the germline ends. Germline CDR1 reads SQVTM; CDR2 reads ANQGSEA. The length of the CDR3 is 13 residues. This chain's CDR3 is CSAWTGMGEKLFF. Here the CDR3 DNA reads TGCAGCGCCTGGACGGGGATGGGTGAAAAACTGTTTTTT.

This chain connects TRBV30 to TRBJ1-6, with no clear D. Germline CDR1 is GTSNPN and CDR2 is SVGIG (reference sequence). Trimming took 6 bases from V and 14 from J, leaving 23 bases between them. The CDR3 has 14 amino acids. The CDR3 reads CACGVSKSASTLHF. Here the CDR3 DNA reads TGTGCCTGCGGAGTTTCAAAGAGCGCGTCAACCCTCCACTTT.

The V gene is TRBV5-1, the J gene TRBJ1-2; the D gene is possibly TRBD1 (6 bases). The CDR3 is made up of 14 amino acids. Germline V lookup: CDR1 SGHRS, CDR2 YFSETQ. Trimming pared 0 bases from V and 4 bases from J, leaving 10 bases between. The DNA for the CDR3 is TGCGCCAGCAGCTTGGTGGACAGCCCCTATGGCTACACCTTC. The encoded protein is CASSLVDSPYGYTF.

Only one count was recorded for this clone. The V call is TRBV5-1, the J call TRBJ2-6; no firm D call. The CDR3 has 16 residues. The V and J ends lost 3 bases and 0 bases respectively, with 10 bases between them. Germline assignment: CDR1 SGHRS and CDR2 YFSETQ. The CDR3 here is CASSYPESSGANVLTF. The CDR3 DNA reads TGCGCCAGCAGCTACCCAGAGAGCTCTGGGGCCAACGTCCTGACTTTC.

This clone was seen only a few times. V is TRBV28 and J is TRBJ2-1, with 7 bases matching TRBD2. The J segment lost 9 bases and the V segment lost 5 bases, leaving 16 bases of the junction unmatched. This CDR3 has 16 residues. Germline V gene sequence: CDR1 MDHEN, CDR2 SYDVKM. The CDR3 spells CASSPSGTERVGEQFF. The CDR3, as DNA: TGTGCCAGCAGTCCAAGCGGGACGGAACGGGTCGGTGAGCAGTTCTTC.

The table lists this clone with a count of one. The gene calls are TRBV29-1 and TRBJ2-7; D may correspond to TRBD1 or TRBD2 (5 bases each). V was shortened by 7 bases and J by 6 bases, with 22 bases between the two germline ends. This CDR3 has 14 residues. CDR1 is SQVTM and CDR2 is ANQGSEA in the germline V gene. As DNA, the CDR3 is TGCAGCGCGAGGGGTTTCCCCCGCAACTCCGAGCAGTACTTC. Encoded protein: CSARGFPRNSEQYF.

This clone was picked up a small number of times. The gene calls are TRBV7-8 and TRBJ2-3, with 7 positions matching TRBD1. The trim removed 5 bases at V and 6 bases at J, leaving 8 bases unmatched. The CDR3 is 14 amino acids. Germline V lookup: CDR1 SGHVS, CDR2 FQNEAQ. The CDR3 DNA reads as TGTGCCAGCAGCCCATATACAGGGGCGGATACGCAGTATTTT. It specifies CASSPYTGADTQYF.

The chain combines TRBV7-2 with TRBJ2-1; D may be TRBD2 (6 bases). The germline V gene encodes CDR1 SGHTA and CDR2 FQGNSA. V was clipped by 4 bases and J by 0 bases, with 10 bases between them. The CDR3 runs 15 residues. The CDR3 sequence: CASSYGGYSYNEQFF. CDR3 coding DNA: TGTGCCAGCAGCTATGGGGGGTACTCCTACAATGAGCAGTTCTTC.

V is TRBV30 and J is TRBJ1-1; D call uncertain. The ends were cut back, 2 bases at V and 3 bases at J, with 10 bases in the middle. CDR1 and CDR2 from the germline V gene are GTSNPN and SVGIG (reference sequence). The CDR3 is made up of 13 amino acids. DNA for the CDR3: TGTGCCTGGAGTCCCAATGAGGACACTGAAGCTTTCTTT. Its translation is CAWSPNEDTEAFF.

The rearrangement uses TRBV28 and TRBJ2-3; D unclear. The CDR3 is made up of 13 amino acids. Germline V gene sequence: CDR1 MDHEN, CDR2 SYDVKM. V was trimmed by 6 bases and J by 3 bases, leaving 10 bases between them. The CDR3 sequence: CASSGQDTDTQYF. Here the CDR3 DNA reads TGTGCCAGCAGCGGGCAGGATACAGATACGCAGTATTTT.

This chain uses TRBV6-6 with TRBJ1-2; D not certain. Germline V lookup: CDR1 MNHNY, CDR2 SVGAGI (reference sequence). Between the trimmed V and J ends, which lost 7 bases and 5 bases, there was a span of 11 bases. There are 12 residues in the CDR3. The CDR3 reads CASTQGLYGYTF. The CDR3 coding sequence is TGTGCCAGCACCCAAGGTTTATATGGCTACACCTTC.

This sequence joins TRBV2 and TRBJ2-7; 8 bases are shared with TRBD1. The germline V gene has CDR1 SNHLY and CDR2 FYNNEI. The junction had 2 bases not matched to a gene; V was cut back by 0 bases and J by 4 bases. The CDR3 has 14 residues. CDR3 sequence: CASSEAGQAYEQYF. The DNA for the CDR3 is TGTGCCAGCAGTGAAGCGGGACAGGCTTACGAGCAGTACTTC.

As regards this clone: This sample includes further DNA sequences coding for the same CDR3. The gene calls are TRBV30 and TRBJ2-5, with D perhaps TRBD1 (5 bases). Trimming took off 4 bases at V and 1 base at J, with 7 bases between the two ends. CDR1 and CDR2 (germline): GTSNPN, SVGIG (reference sequence). The CDR3 is 12 amino acids. The CDR3 loop reads CAWNRLQETQYF. In DNA form, the CDR3 reads TGTGCCTGGAACAGGCTCCAAGAGACCCAGTACTTC.

CDR3 bases: TGCAGCGGAAAATTAGGACAGGGGGCCGCCTACGAGCAGTACTTC. Encoded protein: CSGKLGQGAAYEQYF. The chain employs TRBV29-1 and TRBJ2-7; 11 bases match TRBD1. V gave up 7 bases and J gave up 2 bases; unmatched junction bases: 10. The CDR3 has 15 amino acids. CDR1 is SQVTM, CDR2 ANQGSEA, per germline.

The genes are TRBV9 and TRBJ2-3; D unclear. V gave up 0 bases and J gave up 1 base, with 6 bases separating them. Germline V gene data show CDR1 as SGDLS and CDR2 as YYNGEE. CDR3 size: 14 residues. The CDR3 sequence is CASSVVPGTDTQYF. The CDR3 coding sequence is TGTGCCAGCAGCGTAGTCCCTGGCACAGATACGCAGTATTTT.